The clone carrying this T cell receptor beta chain was seen once. What it binds is not known. Germline V gene sequence: CDR1 KGHSH, CDR2 LQKENI. V lost 6 bases, J lost 1 base, and 12 bases lay in between. This CDR3 has 14 residues. The data derive from a study of OX40 agonist ivuxolimab in advanced cancers. TCRdb's table, derived via immunoSEQ multiplex PCR, lists solely in-frame clones and lacks some. The repertoire consists of some 95,000 clones, with less than 90% occurring once and the leading ten covering around 0.82%. Regarding the study as a whole: By week 6 at 0.1 to 3.0 mg/kg, blood CD4+ and CD8+ T cells had expanded clonally.

This chain connects TRBV18 to TRBJ1-1; TRBD1 is a possible D gene (5 bases). The sequence was collected from an adult with an advanced solid tumor such as melanoma, head and neck, liver or kidney cancer. The sample was CD4+ or CD8+ T cells sorted from blood, taken in a trial of the OX40 agonist ivuxolimab. CDR3 loop: CASSTEGRNTEAFF. CDR3 DNA: TGTGCCAGCTCTACCGAGGGGAGGAACACTGAAGCTTTCTTT.